Each of the 23 T cell receptor beta chains below was sequenced from the same sample in a study of blood T cells in healthy people across ages. Then a second PCR, running roughly 7 to 11 cycles, was carried out with a sample-barcoded 5' primer and a J-beta primer mix. Using its own MiXCR run on the 5' RACE reads, TCRdb lists one record per CDR3 protein. The table lists roughly 800,000 distinct CDR3 sequences, around 25% of them singletons. In addition, the sample was reused for a study of T cells of mothers and their children.

Sequencing was performed on blood. The receptors stem from a boy aged 10-17 years in good health.

This CDR3 reads CASSHPRGADQETQFF. Written as DNA, the CDR3 is TGTGCCAGCAGCCACCCCAGGGGGGCAGACCAAGAGACCCAGTTCTTC. The J gene is TRBJ2-5, the V gene TRBV6-6, with D possibly matching TRBD1 (7 bases). The end of the DNA fits TRBJ2-1 better, so the J call may be wrong. The length of the CDR3 is 16 residues. Germline V gene data show CDR1 as MNHNY and CDR2 as SVGAGI (reference sequence).

This clonotype showed up just a few times. V usage is TRBV20-1 and J usage is TRBJ2-5; D is possibly TRBD1 (5 bases). V lost 2 bases and J 5 bases, leaving 27 bases between the germline ends. The CDR3 loop spans 18 amino acids. CDR1 and CDR2 from the germline V gene are DFQATT and SNEGSKA (reference sequence). Written as DNA, the CDR3 is TGCAGTGCTAGACCCGACAGTGGATCCCACCAAAGTAGGGAGACCCAGTACTTC. It specifies CSARPDSGSHQSRETQYF.

This chain uses TRBV29-1 with TRBJ2-7; perhaps TRBD1 as D (6 bases). CDR1 is SQVTM and CDR2 is ANQGSEA in the germline V gene. Trimming stripped 4 bases from V and 4 bases from J, with 14 bases between. The CDR3 sequence is 13 residues long. The CDR3 coding sequence is TGCAGCGTTGGCATTACAGGGCCTTACGAGCAGTACTTC. This encodes CSVGITGPYEQYF.

This clonotype was counted a few times. V and J are TRBV18 and TRBJ1-1; perhaps TRBD1 as D (5 bases). The germline V and J ends were trimmed by 3 bases and 1 base, with 15 bases remaining between them. This CDR3 is built from 16 residues. Germline CDR1 is KGHSH and CDR2 is LQKENI. In nucleotides, the CDR3 is TGTGCCAGCTCACCGAGTTCTGGGACTTGGAACACTGAAGCTTTCTTT. Translated, it gives CASSPSSGTWNTEAFF.

V is TRBV20-1 and J is TRBJ2-7, with D uncertain. The CDR3 is made up of 13 amino acids. Germline values: CDR1 DFQATT, CDR2 SNEGSKA (reference sequence). Trimming took off 0 bases at V and 4 bases at J, with 10 bases between the two ends. The CDR3 loop reads CSARDRAIYEQYF. DNA for the CDR3: TGCAGTGCTAGAGATCGGGCGATATACGAGCAGTACTTC.

In this sample, this clonotype turned up a few times. This sequence joins TRBV29-1 and TRBJ2-1, with unresolved D. Per the germline V gene, CDR1 is SQVTM and CDR2 is ANQGSEA. This CDR3 spans 14 amino acids. V lost 5 bases and J lost 0, with 11 bases in between. CDR3 sequence (DNA): TGCAGCGTTCCGGGTCCGCTCTCCTACAATGAGCAGTTCTTC. Its protein product is CSVPGPLSYNEQFF.

The J gene is TRBJ2-5, the V gene TRBV7-2; D is perhaps TRBD2 (5 bases). CDR3 length equals 14 residues. Germline V CDR1 and CDR2: SGHTA, FQGNSA. Trimming removed 4 bases at V and 2 bases at J, with 11 bases between. Here the CDR3 reads CASSYQDWQETQYF. For the CDR3, the DNA is TGTGCCAGCAGCTATCAGGACTGGCAAGAGACCCAGTACTTC. Full variable domain (rest looked up from reference TRBV7-2 and TRBJ2-5): GAGVSQSPSNKVTEKGKDVELRCDPISGHTALYWYRQSLGQGLEFLIYFQGNSAPDKSGLPSDRFSAERTGGSVSTLTIQRTQQEDSAVYLCASSYQDWQETQYFGPGTRLLVL.

This clonotype was seen only a few times. The V call is TRBV9, the J call TRBJ1-1; D uncertain. Germline V lookup: CDR1 SGDLS, CDR2 YYNGEE. V lost 2 bases, J lost 4 bases, and 9 bases lay in between. This CDR3 has 13 amino acids. CDR3 loop: CASSVRPSTEAFF. CDR3 nucleotides: TGTGCCAGCAGCGTTCGTCCCAGCACTGAAGCTTTCTTT.

The chain has TRBV28 and TRBJ2-2; D perhaps matches TRBD2 (6 bases). With 7 bases removed from V and 4 bases from J, the gap between germline ends came to 16 bases. The CDR3 has 15 residues. Germline lookup yields CDR1 MDHEN and CDR2 SYDVKM. The CDR3 spells CASNNLGGATGELFF. As DNA, the CDR3 is TGTGCCAGCAATAACCTTGGAGGGGCCACCGGGGAGCTGTTTTTT.

This clonotype was counted between two and nine times. This may be a read error: a much more frequent sequence differs by one nucleotide. CDR3 sequence (DNA): TGTGCCAGCAGCCTACGACCCTCCGGGACAGGGGAGTACGAGCAGTACTTC. Its translation is CASSLRPSGTGEYEQYF. The chain carries TRBV28 and TRBJ2-7; 10 bases fit TRBD1. Germline V gives CDR1 MDHEN, CDR2 SYDVKM. The V and J ends lost 6 bases and 4 bases, in that order; junction bases with no gene match: 15. The length of the CDR3 is 17 residues.

There are a few counts of this clonotype. The V call is TRBV7-9, the J call TRBJ1-1; D gene ambiguous. Looked up from germline, CDR1 is SEHNR and CDR2 is FQNEAQ (reference sequence). Trimming shortened V by 4 bases and J by 3 bases, and 12 bases separated the two germline ends. This CDR3 is built from 14 residues. As DNA, the CDR3 is TGTGCCAGCAGCTCCTCAGTCGAGTACACTGAAGCTTTCTTT. Encoded protein: CASSSSVEYTEAFF.

This chain connects TRBV7-6 to TRBJ1-1; D might be TRBD1 (5 bases). The CDR3 runs to 13 residues. CDR1 SGHVS and CDR2 FNYEAQ come from the germline V gene. V was pared by 0 bases and J by 7 bases, with 9 bases between. CDR3 in amino acids: CASSLAGTVEAFF. Written as DNA, the CDR3 is TGTGCCAGCAGCTTAGCGGGGACGGTTGAAGCTTTCTTT.

This clonotype turned up a few times. J is TRBJ2-5 and V is TRBV25-1, with D maybe TRBD1 (6 bases). The end of the DNA is better explained by TRBJ2-7, so the J call may be wrong. The CDR3 contains 13 residues. In germline, CDR1 is MGHDK, CDR2 SYGVNS. The CDR3 DNA reads TGTGCCAGCAGGGGGACACCGACCTACGAGCAGTACTTC. This codes for CASRGTPTYEQYF.

This clonotype was found a few times. The chain couples TRBV24-1 to TRBJ1-1; D is ambiguous. V was clipped by 4 bases and J by 4 bases, with 6 bases between them. CDR3 length: 12 amino acids. In germline, CDR1 is KGHDR, CDR2 SFDVKD. CDR3 residues: CATSDGLTEAFF. CDR3 DNA sequence: TGTGCCACCAGTGACGGCCTCACTGAAGCTTTCTTT.

The V and J genes are TRBV12-3 or TRBV12-4 and TRBJ2-5; maybe TRBD1 (6 bases). The V end lost 6 bases, the J end lost 4 bases, and 9 bases lay between the germline ends. The CDR3 is 12 amino acids. The CDR3 DNA is TGTGCCAGCAGGCAGGGGCTAGAGACCCAGTACTTC. It translates to CASRQGLETQYF.

This clonotype was picked up a small number of times. This rearrangement joins TRBV28 to TRBJ1-1; 8 bases are a match to TRBD1. The CDR3 contains 15 residues. Trimming at V came to 6 bases and at J to 0 bases, leaving 6 bases not matched to a gene. The germline gives CDR1 MDHEN, CDR2 SYDVKM. The CDR3 coding sequence is TGTGCCAGCAGCCGACAGGGGATTGTGAACACTGAAGCTTTCTTT. It yields the protein CASSRQGIVNTEAFF.

This sequence joins TRBV20-1 and TRBJ2-5; no definite D call. This CDR3 comprises 11 residues. Germline assignment: CDR1 DFQATT and CDR2 SNEGSKA (reference sequence). The V end lost 4 bases, the J end lost 5 bases, and 8 bases lay between the germline ends. The CDR3 region is CSAIPLETQYF. In DNA form, the CDR3 reads TGCAGTGCTATACCATTGGAGACCCAGTACTTC.

As for this clonotype: One end of the junction is discordant with germline, which a read error may explain. The V and J genes are TRBV5-5 and TRBJ1-2, with D unclear. CDR1 and CDR2 from the germline V gene are SGHKS and YYEKEE (reference sequence). This CDR3 contains 12 residues. The CDR3 here is CASSLAEEGYTF. CDR3 nucleotide sequence: TGTGCCAGTAGCTTGGCCGAGGAAGGCTACACCTTC.

The J gene is TRBJ2-7, the V gene TRBV29-1; TRBD2 matches 14 bases. TRBJ2-1 matches the DNA end more closely, so the J call is doubtful. Germline V CDR1 and CDR2: SQVTM, ANQGSEA. This CDR3 contains 19 residues. CDR3: CSVEDWGLAGAVSPNEQFF. The DNA of the CDR3 is TGCAGCGTTGAAGATTGGGGACTAGCGGGGGCCGTCTCCCCCAATGAGCAGTTCTTC.

This clonotype was seen only a few times. V and J are TRBV20-1 and TRBJ2-7; D is unresolved. The CDR3 sequence is 13 residues long. V was cut by 3 bases and J by 6 bases, with 15 bases left in between. Germline loops: CDR1 DFQATT, CDR2 SNEGSKA (reference sequence). The CDR3 is CSARTMGSLEQYF. The CDR3 nucleotides are TGCAGTGCTAGGACGATGGGGTCTCTCGAGCAGTACTTC.

The rearrangement uses TRBV5-5 and TRBJ2-1; perhaps TRBD1 as D (5 bases). V lost 1 base and J 10 bases, leaving 15 bases between the germline ends. CDR3 length: 14 amino acids. Germline assignment: CDR1 SGHKS and CDR2 YYEKEE (reference sequence). The CDR3 loop is CASSLQLDIREQFF. CDR3 bases: TGTGCCAGCAGCTTGCAACTGGACATTAGAGAGCAGTTCTTC.

The chain carries TRBV3-1 and TRBJ2-3; D possibly uses TRBD1 or TRBD2 (6 bases each). The CDR3 is made up of 16 amino acids. V was pared by 1 base and J by 1 base, with 12 bases between. Germline CDR1 and CDR2: LGHDT and YNNKEL (reference sequence). Here the CDR3 DNA reads TGTGCCAGCAGCCAAGTCCGGGGGCGCGGCACAGATACGCAGTATTTT. Translation: CASSQVRGRGTDTQYF.

This clonotype was counted between two and nine times. V usage is TRBV4-2 and J usage is TRBJ2-5; the match to TRBD2 covers 13 bases. The assigned J gene may be wrong: the sequence end matches TRBJ2-7 better. Germline CDR1 reads LGHNA; CDR2 reads YNFKEQ. The CDR3 has 16 amino acids. The CDR3 DNA reads TGTGCCAGCAGCCACGCCCGGACTAGCGGGAGCTACGAGCAGTACTTC. Translated, it gives CASSHARTSGSYEQYF.